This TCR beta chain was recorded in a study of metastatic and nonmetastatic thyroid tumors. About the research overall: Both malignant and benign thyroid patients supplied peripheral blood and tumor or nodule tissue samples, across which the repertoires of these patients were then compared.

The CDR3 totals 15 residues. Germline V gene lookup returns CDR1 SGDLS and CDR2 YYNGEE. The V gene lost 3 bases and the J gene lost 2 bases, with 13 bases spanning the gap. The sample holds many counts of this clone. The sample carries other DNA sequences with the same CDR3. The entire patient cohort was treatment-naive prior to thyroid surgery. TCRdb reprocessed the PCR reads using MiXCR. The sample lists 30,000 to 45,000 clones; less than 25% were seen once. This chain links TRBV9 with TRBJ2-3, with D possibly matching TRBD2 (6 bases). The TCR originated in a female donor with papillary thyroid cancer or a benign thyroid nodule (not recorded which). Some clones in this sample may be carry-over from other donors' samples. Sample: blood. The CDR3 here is CASSALGLNTDTQYF. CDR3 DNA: TGTGCCAGCAGCGCTCTGGGACTTAACACAGATACGCAGTATTTT.